This TCR beta chain appears in the sequencing data of a study of post-analysis software for immune sequencing data. Study details: Patients with relapsing-remitting, secondary progressive and progressive-relapsing multiple sclerosis courses were all represented.

Many counts were recorded for this clonotype. Antigen specificity is unknown. Unique-molecular-identifier-tagged TCR beta cDNA libraries were used. Starting from about 0.94 to 9.7 million T cells, the study yielded about 500,000 cDNA molecules. TCRdb fed the PCR reads into MiXCR, producing one record per CDR3 protein. The sample has fewer than 550,000 distinct CDR3 sequences, approximately 34% seen once. The CDR3 loop spans 16 amino acids. Germline CDR1 is MNHEY and CDR2 is SVGAGI. V dropped 6 bases and J dropped 8; count of bases not matched to a gene: 15. General study points: Multiple sclerosis was associated with a significant reduction in normalized Chao1 diversity relative to controls. Samples from one preparation batch, clustered by F measure, grouped strongly together. Higher frequency in patients than in controls was seen for a handful of TRBV segments, with TRBV5-6, TRBV5-1 and TRBV20-1 among them.

The sequencing sample was made of blood. This receptor was identified in a girl under 18 with multiple sclerosis. The chain links TRBV6-5 to TRBJ2-1, with 8 bases matching TRBD1. The CDR3, as DNA: TGTGCCAGCAGGTACAGGGGGGTAGACACAGTGGATGAGCAGTTCTTC. Translating gives CASRYRGVDTVDEQFF.